These 29 T cell receptor beta chains were sequenced from one sample in a study of shared clonotypes between healthy human individuals. Clones were sequenced by immunoSEQ multiplex PCR, and TCRdb holds only the in-frame ones, with some missing. The data contain about 1 million clones, 60% to 80% of them singletons. The material sequenced was memory CD4+ T cells sorted from blood. Indicated subset: CD45RA-negative fraction. Receptor source: a man between 18 and 29 years old in good health.

The V gene is TRBV19, the J gene TRBJ1-2; D is ambiguous. CDR3 length: 14 amino acids. Germline V gene data show CDR1 as LNHDA and CDR2 as SQIVND (reference sequence). The ends were cut back, 7 bases at V and 2 bases at J, with 14 bases in the middle. CDR3 loop: CASIPTQENYGYTF. Here the CDR3 DNA reads TGTGCCAGTATCCCTACTCAGGAGAACTATGGCTACACCTTC.

The chain carries TRBV9 and TRBJ2-1, with unresolved D. The CDR3 has 14 amino acids. CDR1 SGDLS and CDR2 YYNGEE come from the germline V gene. The germline V and J ends were trimmed by 1 base and 6 bases, with 11 bases remaining between them. In nucleotides, the CDR3 is TGTGCCAGCAGCGTACGACCTAGTCCCAATGAGCAGTTCTTC. It specifies CASSVRPSPNEQFF. Based on the CDR3 plus reference TRBV9 and TRBJ2-1, the full variable domain is DSGVTQTPKHLITATGQRVTLRCSPRSGDLSVYWYQQSLDQGLQFLIQYYNGEERAKGNILERFSAQQFPDLHSELNLSSLELGDSALYFCASSVRPSPNEQFFGPGTRLTVL.

The chain joins TRBV28 to TRBJ2-7; tentative D call: TRBD1 (6 bases). Trimming stripped 6 bases from V and 0 bases from J, with 15 bases between. Germline loops: CDR1 MDHEN, CDR2 SYDVKM. The CDR3 is 15 residues long. CDR3 nucleotides: TGTGCCAGCAGCCTGGGGGCAGTGAGCTCCTACGAGCAGTACTTC. Amino acid sequence: CASSLGAVSSYEQYF.

Comments on this clone: At one end, the junction sequence differs from germline, possibly due to a read error. The genes are TRBV7-7 and TRBJ2-2; 7 nucleotides align to TRBD1. Germline V lookup: CDR1 SSHAT, CDR2 FNYEAQ (reference sequence). The CDR3 is 15 residues long. The CDR3 loop is CASSSRQGHTGELFF. In DNA, the CDR3 is TGTGCTAGCAGCTCACGACAGGGTCACACCGGGGAGCTGTTTTTT. Variable domain in full (rest from reference TRBV7-7 and TRBJ2-2): GAGVSQSPRYKVTKRGQDVTLRCDPISSHATLYWYQQALGQGPEFLTYFNYEAQPDKSGLPSDRFSAERPEGSISTLTIQRTEQRDSAMYRCASSSRQGHTGELFFGEGSRLTVL.

The chain recombines TRBV18 with TRBJ1-2; 9 positions match TRBD1. This CDR3 is built from 15 residues. The germline CDR1 and CDR2 sequences are KGHSH and LQKENI. V gave up 4 bases and J gave up 4 bases; unmatched junction bases: 7. CDR3 protein: CASSLNDRGAYGYTF. CDR3 in DNA: TGTGCCAGCTCACTAAACGACAGGGGGGCCTATGGCTACACCTTC.

This chain uses TRBV11-1 with TRBJ2-5, with D possibly being TRBD2 (5 bases). V was shortened by 0 bases and J by 5 bases, with 10 bases between the two germline ends. Germline lookup yields CDR1 SGHAT and CDR2 FQDESV (reference sequence). The length of the CDR3 is 14 residues. CDR3 in amino acids: CASSLARAEETQYF. CDR3 bases: TGTGCCAGCAGCTTAGCGAGGGCGGAGGAGACCCAGTACTTC. Full variable domain (remainder filled in from reference TRBV11-1 and TRBJ2-5): EAEVAQSPRYKITEKSQAVAFWCDPISGHATLYWYRQILGQGPELLVQFQDESVVDDSQLPKDRFSAERLKGVDSTLKIQPAELGDSAMYLCASSLARAEETQYFGPGTRLLVL.

This clone was seen more than once but under ten times. This chain links TRBV10-1 with TRBJ1-1; the D is unclear. The germline V and J ends were trimmed by 5 bases and 11 bases, with 12 bases remaining between them. This CDR3 comprises 11 residues. From germline, CDR1 is WNHNN and CDR2 SYGVQD (reference sequence). The CDR3 reads CASSKDGFAFF. The CDR3 DNA reads as TGCGCCAGCAGTAAAGACGGATTTGCTTTCTTT.

This clone was counted between two and nine times. The chain joins TRBV21-1 to TRBJ2-2. TRBV21-1 is a pseudogene segment. The CDR3 consists of 13 residues. CDR3: CASLGRNTGELFF. The CDR3 DNA reads as TGTGCCAGTCTGGGACGGAACACCGGGGAGCTGTTTTTT.

The chain combines TRBV7-2 with TRBJ2-2; D remains unclear. The CDR3 totals 14 residues. In germline, CDR1 is SGHTA, CDR2 FQGNSA. The V end was cut by 4 bases, the J end by 5 bases, with 11 bases between. The CDR3 sequence is CASSSDRLTGELFF. For the CDR3, the DNA is TGTGCCAGCAGCTCCGATCGATTAACCGGGGAGCTGTTTTTT.

The J gene is TRBJ2-1, the V gene TRBV7-2, with TRBD1 as a possible D gene (6 bases). The V gene's germline CDR1 is SGHTA and CDR2 FQGNSA. With 5 bases removed from V and 7 bases from J, the gap between germline ends came to 15 bases. The CDR3 covers 14 residues. CDR3 region: CASSSSPQGNEQFF. The CDR3 DNA reads as TGTGCCAGCAGCAGCTCGCCTCAGGGGAATGAGCAGTTCTTC.

As regards this clone: The same CDR3 arises from other DNA sequences in this sample as well. J is TRBJ1-5 and V is TRBV19, with D perhaps matching TRBD1 (6 bases). From germline, CDR1 is LNHDA and CDR2 SQIVND (reference sequence). The CDR3 loop spans 15 amino acids. V was shortened by 5 bases and J by 4 bases, with 15 bases between the two germline ends. The CDR3 loop reads CASSPDRVVNQPQHF. In nucleotides, the CDR3 is TGTGCCAGTAGTCCGGACAGAGTTGTTAATCAGCCCCAGCATTTT.

This chain joins TRBV21-1 and TRBJ2-7. TRBV21-1 has pseudogene status. There are 16 residues in the CDR3. The CDR3: CASSNRDPISSYEQYF. The CDR3 bases are TGTGCCAGCAGCAACCGGGACCCCATCAGTTCCTACGAGCAGTACTTC.

This clone has a count of ten or more. V usage is TRBV28 and J usage is TRBJ2-1, with TRBD2 matching 11 bases. Germline V CDR1 and CDR2: MDHEN, SYDVKM. The CDR3 consists of 16 residues. Trimming cost V 5 bases and J 3 bases; bases outside gene matches: 6. CDR3 coding DNA: TGTGCCAGCAGTCCCAGTCTAGCGGGGGGCTACAATGAGCAGTTCTTC. Translation: CASSPSLAGGYNEQFF.

CDR3: CASSSDGAIDTQYF. The CDR3 DNA follows: TGTGCCAGCAGCTCCGACGGGGCGATAGATACGCAGTATTTT. This sequence joins TRBV11-2 and TRBJ2-3; tentatively, D is TRBD1 or TRBD2 (5 bases each). CDR3 length: 14 residues. Trimming pared 4 bases from V and 5 bases from J, leaving 13 bases between. Germline V gene sequence: CDR1 SGHAT, CDR2 FQNNGV.

Note on this clone: Possible read error: a much larger clone is one base away. The sample carries other DNA sequences with the same CDR3. This chain links TRBV5-1 with TRBJ1-5; a weak D match, TRBD1 (5 bases). CDR3 size: 14 residues. V was cut by 0 bases and J by 7 bases, with 11 bases left in between. Germline V gives CDR1 SGHRS, CDR2 YFSETQ. CDR3 sequence: CASSLAGGYQPQHF. In DNA form, the CDR3 reads TGCGCCAGCAGCTTGGCCGGGGGTTACCAGCCCCAGCATTTT.

The chain couples TRBV29-1 to TRBJ2-2; D is perhaps TRBD1 (5 bases). This CDR3 has 14 amino acids. V was cut by 7 bases and J by 2 bases, with 14 bases left in between. Germline-derived CDR1 and CDR2 are SQVTM and ANQGSEA. The CDR3 region is CSEGPGKNTGELFF. CDR3 nucleotide sequence: TGCAGCGAGGGGCCAGGGAAAAACACCGGGGAGCTGTTTTTT.

The CDR3 region has the DNA TGTGCCAGCGGTTTAGCGGGGTCCAATGAGCAGTTCTTC. Amino acids: CASGLAGSNEQFF. The V and J genes are TRBV6-6 and TRBJ2-1; 8 bases map to TRBD2. Losses at the gene ends were 8 bases for V and 6 bases for J; bases not matched to a gene: 6. Germline V gene data show CDR1 as MNHNY and CDR2 as SVGAGI (reference sequence). The CDR3 loop spans 13 amino acids.

The chain employs TRBV7-9 and TRBJ1-5; no definite D call. The germline CDR1 and CDR2 sequences are SEHNR and FQNEAQ (reference sequence). The V gene lost 3 bases and the J gene lost 4 bases, with 7 bases spanning the gap. The CDR3 totals 13 residues. The CDR3 region has the DNA TGTGCCAGCAGCTTTGACGGGAATCAGCCCCAGCATTTT. Encoded protein: CASSFDGNQPQHF.

V gene TRBV5-1 combines with J gene TRBJ2-5, with 7 bases aligning to TRBD2. The germline V gene encodes CDR1 SGHRS and CDR2 YFSETQ. This CDR3 has 16 amino acids. The junction had 14 bases not matched to a gene; V was cut back by 4 bases and J by 5 bases. For the CDR3, the DNA is TGCGCCAGCAGCAGGGGACCTTTTGGGGGAGGGGAGACCCAGTACTTC. This encodes CASSRGPFGGGETQYF.

About this clone: Other DNA sequences in this specimen translate into the identical CDR3. V and J are TRBV5-4 and TRBJ2-7; 7 positions agree with TRBD1. The CDR3 is 15 residues long. Germline V lookup: CDR1 SGHNT, CDR2 YYREEE (reference sequence). V trimming: 0 bases; J trimming: 2 bases; junction bases outside the gene matches: 5. CDR3 DNA sequence: TGTGCCAGCAGCTTGGACAGGGGAACCCCCTACGAGCAGTACTTC. Encoded protein: CASSLDRGTPYEQYF.

This clone was detected only once. The chain links TRBV25-1 to TRBJ1-1; D possibly corresponds to TRBD1 (6 bases). The CDR3 is 14 residues long. Germline-derived CDR1 and CDR2 are MGHDK and SYGVNS. The germline V and J ends were trimmed by 6 bases and 1 base, with 12 bases remaining between them. CDR3 DNA: TGTGCCAGCAGGTTACAGGGACAGAACACTGAAGCTTTCTTT. Its translation is CASRLQGQNTEAFF.

This clone was picked up a small number of times. The CDR3 here is CASSPGQGFTYEQYF. CDR3 in DNA: TGTGCCAGCTCCCCCGGACAGGGATTCACCTACGAGCAGTACTTC. The chain is built from TRBV18 and TRBJ2-7, with 8 positions matching TRBD1. This CDR3 comprises 15 residues. The V gene's germline CDR1 is KGHSH and CDR2 LQKENI. V lost 6 bases, J lost 2 bases, and 9 bases stayed unmatched.

V gene TRBV16 combines with J gene TRBJ1-6; D gene ambiguous. The length of the CDR3 is 12 residues. Between the trimmed V and J ends, which lost 4 bases and 11 bases, there was a span of 9 bases. Per germline, CDR1 KGHSY and CDR2 FQNENV. The DNA for the CDR3 is TGTGCCAGCAGCCCACGGGAGACACCCCTCCACTTT. Its translation: CASSPRETPLHF.

This chain connects TRBV12-5 to TRBJ1-1; TRBD1 aligns across 9 bases. The V segment lost 6 bases and the J segment 7 bases; nucleotides outside the gene matches: 9. The germline CDR1 and CDR2 sequences are LGHNT and FRNRAP. The CDR3 covers 14 residues. The CDR3 DNA sequence: TGTGCTAGTGGACGACAGGGGGGAAATTATGAAGCTTTCTTT. It specifies CASGRQGGNYEAFF.

The gene calls are TRBV4-1 and TRBJ2-7, with TRBD2 matching over 7 bases. The germline V gene has CDR1 MGHRA and CDR2 YSYEKL. CDR3 length: 14 amino acids. The trim removed 3 bases at V and 2 bases at J, leaving 4 bases unmatched. The CDR3 DNA follows: TGCGCCAGCAGCCAGTCGGGACTAACCTACGAGCAGTACTTC. This gives the protein CASSQSGLTYEQYF.

On this clone itself: Other nucleotide sequences from this sample produce the same CDR3. J is TRBJ1-3 and V is TRBV28; weak D call: TRBD1 (5 bases). The CDR3 length is 13 residues. V gave up 4 bases and J gave up 1 base, with 5 bases separating them. CDR1 is MDHEN, CDR2 SYDVKM, per germline. CDR3 sequence: CASSWGSGNTIYF. In nucleotides, the CDR3 is TGTGCCAGCAGTTGGGGGTCTGGAAACACCATATATTTT.

The chain has TRBV7-2 and TRBJ2-2; the D gene is possibly TRBD2 (6 bases). V was cut by 7 bases and J by 3 bases, with 15 bases left in between. Germline values: CDR1 SGHTA, CDR2 FQGNSA. The CDR3 has 15 residues. The CDR3 DNA reads as TGTGCCAGCACCCCTGACCGGGACTACACCGGGGAGCTGTTTTTT. This gives the protein CASTPDRDYTGELFF.

The chain has TRBV7-2 and TRBJ2-7; D remains unclear. The CDR3 runs to 12 residues. Between the trimmed V and J ends, which lost 5 bases and 7 bases, there was a span of 12 bases. Germline CDR1 and CDR2: SGHTA and FQGNSA. The CDR3 DNA reads as TGTGCCAGCAGCCAGGTTATAGGGGAGCAGTACTTC. Protein: CASSQVIGEQYF.

This chain joins TRBV19 and TRBJ2-7, with D unresolved. Germline V gives CDR1 LNHDA, CDR2 SQIVND (reference sequence). Trimming removed 2 bases at V and 6 bases at J, with 14 bases between. The CDR3 sequence is 14 residues long. The CDR3 DNA reads as TGTGCCAGTAGTATAAAAACGGGCCCCCTCGAGCAGTACTTC. Amino acids: CASSIKTGPLEQYF.